The entry that follows covers one T cell receptor (beta chain) sequence. Its antigen remains undetermined. Base qualities are not recorded, but no much larger clone differs from it by a single base. Collaborating institutions collected whole blood in K2EDTA tubes following their own protocols. For TCRbeta analysis, collaborators shipped samples as frozen whole blood, isolated PBMCs, or DNA extracted from either of those sample types. The sample comes from a study of blood T cell repertoires in COVID-19 (dated by TCRdb to 2020 to 2021). About the investigation overall: Samples from collaborators originated in the United States, Italy and Spain and spanned both the acute and convalescent phases of COVID-19. The prospective study material was composed of cDNA or gDNA derived from T cells, B-cell-depleted T cells, or PBMCs. The samples were drawn from two sources: the first 160 participants of the ongoing ImmuneRACE study, and 1,000 to 1,500 subjects contributed by 6 global collaborators. A de-identified subject ID, COVID-19 status, age in years and sex were almost always included in the sample metadata. Subjects who had been exposed to COVID-19, were actively infected with it, or had recovered from it provided the deeply sampled blood TCRbeta repertoires that made up the dataset. A freely available public database, intended as a resource for researchers studying the immune response to SARS-CoV-2, is where the repertoires were released. HLA class I and class II types, where available, came from metadata supplied by the sample provider rather than from assay-based typing. Summary of the overall study and its limitations: The quantity of clinical and demographic metadata differed by source and by participant and was supplied without curation.

The immunoSEQ Assay, a bias-controlled multiplex PCR, was used to amplify TCRbeta CDR3 regions from genomic DNA. In the source study's methods: The number of nucleated cells in each sample was estimated from the amplification of reference gene primers within the assay. Sequence reads were collapsed and filtered to measure the absolute abundance of every unique TCRbeta CDR3 rearrangement. For each sample, productive Simpson clonality was calculated by taking the square root of Simpson's diversity index across productive rearrangements. Not all clones reach the TCRdb copy of this immuneACCESS table, which keeps in-frame sequences only. Checked studies attribute under half of the gap to unresolved V genes and leave the rest unexplained. The V and J calls and clone size were taken over from that table, and D and trimming were inferred from the DNA. The sample data list around 32,000 clones, and just over 85% of these were observed just once. Just over 5.5% of the sample lies in the top ten.

In the germline V gene, CDR1 corresponds to SGHRS and CDR2 to YFSETQ. V is pruned by 0 bases and J by 1 base, leaving 1 base of the junction without a gene match. From cysteine to phenylalanine, the CDR3 is 14 amino acids long. Only the CDR3 part of the read is kept: 42 bases, read in frame from the first base. The sequenced sample consisted of peripheral blood. The sequence was obtained from a woman older than 75 with active or convalescent COVID-19. The chain is made from TRBV5-1 and TRBJ2-7; 7 middle bases align to TRBD1. The bases read TGCGCCAGCAGCTTGGAACAGGGGTCCTACGAGCAGTACTTC. It codes for CASSLEQGSYEQYF.